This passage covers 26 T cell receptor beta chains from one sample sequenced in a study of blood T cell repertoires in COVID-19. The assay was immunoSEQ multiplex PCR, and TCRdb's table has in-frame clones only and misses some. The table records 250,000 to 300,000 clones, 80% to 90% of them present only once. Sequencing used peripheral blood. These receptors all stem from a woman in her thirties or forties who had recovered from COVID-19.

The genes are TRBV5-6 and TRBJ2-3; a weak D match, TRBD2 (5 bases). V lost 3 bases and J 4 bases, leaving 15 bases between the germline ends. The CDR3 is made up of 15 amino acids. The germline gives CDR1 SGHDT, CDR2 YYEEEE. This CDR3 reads CASSSRGPPPDTQYF. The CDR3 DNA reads TGTGCCAGCAGCTCTCGAGGGCCGCCACCAGATACGCAGTATTTT.

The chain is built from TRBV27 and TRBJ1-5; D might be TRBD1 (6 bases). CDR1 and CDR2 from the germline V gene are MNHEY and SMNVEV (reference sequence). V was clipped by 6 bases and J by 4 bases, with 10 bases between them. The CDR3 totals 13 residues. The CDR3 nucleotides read TGTGCCAGCAGCTCCACAGGGAATCAGCCCCAGCATTTT. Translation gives CASSSTGNQPQHF.

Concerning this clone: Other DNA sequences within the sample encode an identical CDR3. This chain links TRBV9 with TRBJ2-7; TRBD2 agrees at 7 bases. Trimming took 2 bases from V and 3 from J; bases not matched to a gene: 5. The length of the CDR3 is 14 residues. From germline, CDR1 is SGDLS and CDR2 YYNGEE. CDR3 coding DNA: TGTGCCAGCAGCGTCGCGGGGGAGGGCTACGAGCAGTACTTC. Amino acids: CASSVAGEGYEQYF.

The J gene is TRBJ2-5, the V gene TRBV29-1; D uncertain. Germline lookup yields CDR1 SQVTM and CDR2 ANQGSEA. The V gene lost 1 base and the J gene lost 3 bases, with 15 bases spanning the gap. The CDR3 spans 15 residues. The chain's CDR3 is CSVEGAVDKKETQYF. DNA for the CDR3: TGCAGCGTTGAAGGGGCAGTGGATAAGAAAGAGACCCAGTACTTC. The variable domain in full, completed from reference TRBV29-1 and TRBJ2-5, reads SAVISQKPSRDICQRGTSLTIQCQVDSQVTMMFWYRQQPGQSLTLIATANQGSEATYESGFVIDKFPISRPNLTFSTLTVSNMSPEDSSIYLCSVEGAVDKKETQYFGPGTRLLVL.

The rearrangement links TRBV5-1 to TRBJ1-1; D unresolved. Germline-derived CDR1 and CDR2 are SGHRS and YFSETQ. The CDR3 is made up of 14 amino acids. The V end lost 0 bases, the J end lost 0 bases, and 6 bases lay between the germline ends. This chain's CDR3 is CASSLANLNTEAFF. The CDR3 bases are TGCGCCAGCAGCTTGGCCAATTTGAACACTGAAGCTTTCTTT.

The CDR3 DNA reads TGTGCCAGCAGCTCCCGGACTAGCGGGAGCGCGAACACCGGGGAGCTGTTTTTT. It yields the protein CASSSRTSGSANTGELFF. J is TRBJ2-2 and V is TRBV9, with TRBD2 matching 13 bases. Germline V gene lookup returns CDR1 SGDLS and CDR2 YYNGEE. CDR3 length: 18 amino acids. V lost 4 bases, J lost 0 bases, and 6 bases stayed unmatched.

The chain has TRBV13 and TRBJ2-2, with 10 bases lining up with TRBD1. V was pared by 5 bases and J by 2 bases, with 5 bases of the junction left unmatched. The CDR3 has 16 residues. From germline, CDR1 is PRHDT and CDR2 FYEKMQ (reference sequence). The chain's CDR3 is CASSLTTGGNTGELFF. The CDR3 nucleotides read TGTGCCAGCAGCCTTACGACAGGGGGCAACACCGGGGAGCTGTTTTTT.

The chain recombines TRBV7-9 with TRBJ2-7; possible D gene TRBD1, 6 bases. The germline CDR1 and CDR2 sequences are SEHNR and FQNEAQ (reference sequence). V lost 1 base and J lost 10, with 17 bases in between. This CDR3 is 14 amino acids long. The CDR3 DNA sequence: TGTGCCAGCAGCTTAGATAGGGCACAGGGCTTACAGTACTTC. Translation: CASSLDRAQGLQYF.

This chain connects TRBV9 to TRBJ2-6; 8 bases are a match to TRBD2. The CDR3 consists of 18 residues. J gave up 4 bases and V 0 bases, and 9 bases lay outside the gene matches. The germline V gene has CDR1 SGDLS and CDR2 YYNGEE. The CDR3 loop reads CASSVDGGRPLGANVLTF. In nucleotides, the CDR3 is TGTGCCAGCAGCGTAGATGGCGGGAGGCCCTTGGGGGCCAACGTCCTGACTTTC.

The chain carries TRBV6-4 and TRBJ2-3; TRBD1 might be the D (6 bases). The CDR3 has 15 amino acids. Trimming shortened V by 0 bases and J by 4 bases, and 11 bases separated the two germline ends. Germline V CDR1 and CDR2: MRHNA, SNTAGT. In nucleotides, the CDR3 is TGTGCCAGCAGTGACTCCGGTACAGGGCCAGATACGCAGTATTTT. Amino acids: CASSDSGTGPDTQYF.

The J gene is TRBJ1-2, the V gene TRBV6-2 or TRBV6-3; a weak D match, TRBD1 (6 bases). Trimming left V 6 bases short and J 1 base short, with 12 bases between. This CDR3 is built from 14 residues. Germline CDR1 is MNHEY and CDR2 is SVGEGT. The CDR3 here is CASRPTGNNYGYTF. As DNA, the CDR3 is TGTGCCAGCAGGCCTACAGGGAATAACTATGGCTACACCTTC.

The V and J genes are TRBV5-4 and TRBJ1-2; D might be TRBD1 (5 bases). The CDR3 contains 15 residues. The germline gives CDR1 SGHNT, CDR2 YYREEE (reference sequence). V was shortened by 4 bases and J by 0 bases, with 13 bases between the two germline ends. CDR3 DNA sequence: TGTGCCAGCAGCCCCGGGGACTTAGCTAACTATGGCTACACCTTC. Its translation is CASSPGDLANYGYTF.

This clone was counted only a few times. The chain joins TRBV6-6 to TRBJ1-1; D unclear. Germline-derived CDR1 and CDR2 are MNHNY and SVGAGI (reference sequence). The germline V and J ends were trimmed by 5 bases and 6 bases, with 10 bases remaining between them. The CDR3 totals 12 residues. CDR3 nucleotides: TGTGCCAGCAGTCTCGGCGGATCTGAAGCTTTCTTT. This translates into CASSLGGSEAFF.

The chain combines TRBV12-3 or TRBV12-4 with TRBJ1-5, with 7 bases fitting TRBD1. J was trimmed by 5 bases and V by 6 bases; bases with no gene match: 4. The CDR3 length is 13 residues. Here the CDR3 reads CASRRGQHQPQHF. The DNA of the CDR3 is TGTGCCAGCAGACGGGGACAGCATCAGCCCCAGCATTTT.

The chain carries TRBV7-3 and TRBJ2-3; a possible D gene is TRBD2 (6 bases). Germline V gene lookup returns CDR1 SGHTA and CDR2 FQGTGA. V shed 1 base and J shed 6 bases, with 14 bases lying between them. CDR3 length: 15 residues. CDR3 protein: CASSLIGGATDTQYF. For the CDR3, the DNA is TGTGCCAGCAGCTTAATTGGCGGGGCAACGGATACGCAGTATTTT.

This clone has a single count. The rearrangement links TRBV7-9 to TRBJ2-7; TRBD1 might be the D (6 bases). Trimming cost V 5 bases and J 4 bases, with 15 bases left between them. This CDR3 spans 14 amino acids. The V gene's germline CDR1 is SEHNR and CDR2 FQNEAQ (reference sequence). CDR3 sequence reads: CASSGWDNPYEQYF. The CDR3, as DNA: TGTGCCAGCAGCGGCTGGGACAACCCATACGAGCAGTACTTC.

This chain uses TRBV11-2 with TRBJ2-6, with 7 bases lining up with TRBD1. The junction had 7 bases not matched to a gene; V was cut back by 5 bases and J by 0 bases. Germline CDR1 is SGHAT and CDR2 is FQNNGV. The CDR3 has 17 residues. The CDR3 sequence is CASSPTGARSGANVLTF. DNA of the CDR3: TGTGCCAGCAGCCCAACAGGGGCCCGCTCTGGGGCCAACGTCCTGACTTTC.

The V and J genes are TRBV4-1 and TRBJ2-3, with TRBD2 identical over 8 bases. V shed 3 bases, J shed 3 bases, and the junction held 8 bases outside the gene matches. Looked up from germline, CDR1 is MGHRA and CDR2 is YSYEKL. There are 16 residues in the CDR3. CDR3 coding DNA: TGCGCCAGCAGCCATACTAGCGGTGGATGGACAGATACGCAGTATTTT. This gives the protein CASSHTSGGWTDTQYF.

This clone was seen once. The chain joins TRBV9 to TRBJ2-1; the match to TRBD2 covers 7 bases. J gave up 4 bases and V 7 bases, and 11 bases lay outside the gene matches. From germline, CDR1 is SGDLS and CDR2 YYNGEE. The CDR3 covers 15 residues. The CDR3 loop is CASGRALGRYNEQFF. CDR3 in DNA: TGTGCCAGCGGGAGGGCGCTAGGGAGGTACAATGAGCAGTTCTTC.

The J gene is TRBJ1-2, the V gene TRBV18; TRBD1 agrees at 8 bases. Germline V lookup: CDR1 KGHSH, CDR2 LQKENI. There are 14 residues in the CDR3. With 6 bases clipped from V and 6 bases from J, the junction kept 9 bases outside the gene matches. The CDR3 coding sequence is TGTGCCAGCTCCTACCAGGGGGCTCAGGATGGCTACACCTTC. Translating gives CASSYQGAQDGYTF.

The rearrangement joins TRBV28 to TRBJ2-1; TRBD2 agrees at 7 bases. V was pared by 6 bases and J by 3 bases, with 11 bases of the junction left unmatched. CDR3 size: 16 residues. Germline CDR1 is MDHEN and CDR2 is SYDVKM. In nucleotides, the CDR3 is TGTGCCAGCAGCCGGGGAGGGAGAACTGGCTACAATGAGCAGTTCTTC. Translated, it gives CASSRGGRTGYNEQFF.

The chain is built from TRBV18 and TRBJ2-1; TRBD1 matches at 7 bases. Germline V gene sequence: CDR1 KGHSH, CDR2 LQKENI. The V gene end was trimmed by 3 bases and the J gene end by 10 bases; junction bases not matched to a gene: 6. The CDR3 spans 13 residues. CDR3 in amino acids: CASSPGTDLEQFF. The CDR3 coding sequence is TGTGCCAGCTCACCCGGGACAGATTTAGAGCAGTTCTTC.

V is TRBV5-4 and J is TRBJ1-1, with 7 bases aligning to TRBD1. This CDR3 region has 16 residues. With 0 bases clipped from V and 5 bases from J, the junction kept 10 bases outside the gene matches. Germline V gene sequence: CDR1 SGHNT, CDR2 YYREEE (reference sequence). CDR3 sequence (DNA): TGTGCCAGCAGCTTGGAACCGACAGGGTCGGAAACTGAAGCTTTCTTT. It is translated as CASSLEPTGSETEAFF.

The CDR3 sequence is CASSFTGTGYPEAFF. The CDR3 DNA reads as TGTGCCAGCAGTTTTACCGGGACAGGGTACCCTGAAGCTTTCTTT. V is TRBV6-2 or TRBV6-3 and J is TRBJ1-1; 9 nucleotides agree with TRBD1. Trimming removed 4 bases from V and 6 bases from J; junction bases left unmatched: 9. This CDR3 has 15 amino acids. Germline V gives CDR1 MNHEY, CDR2 SVGEGT.

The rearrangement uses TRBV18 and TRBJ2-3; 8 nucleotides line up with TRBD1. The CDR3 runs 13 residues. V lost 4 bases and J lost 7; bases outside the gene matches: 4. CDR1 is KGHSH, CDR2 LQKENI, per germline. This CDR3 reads CASSQDRVYTQYF. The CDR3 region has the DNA TGTGCCAGCTCACAGGACAGGGTATATACGCAGTATTTT. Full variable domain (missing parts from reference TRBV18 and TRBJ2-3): NAGVMQNPRHLVRRRGQEARLRCSPMKGHSHVYWYRQLPEEGLKFMVYLQKENIIDESGMPKERFSAEFPKEGPSILRIQQVVRGDSAAYFCASSQDRVYTQYFGPGTRLTVL.

CDR3 amino acids: CASRTGSGANVLTF. The CDR3 nucleotides are TGTGCCAGCAGGACTGGGTCTGGGGCCAACGTCCTGACTTTC. This chain connects TRBV6-5 to TRBJ2-6; D is uncertain. Germline V gives CDR1 MNHEY, CDR2 SVGAGI. Trimming removed 6 bases from V and 1 base from J, with 7 bases in between. The CDR3 contains 14 residues.